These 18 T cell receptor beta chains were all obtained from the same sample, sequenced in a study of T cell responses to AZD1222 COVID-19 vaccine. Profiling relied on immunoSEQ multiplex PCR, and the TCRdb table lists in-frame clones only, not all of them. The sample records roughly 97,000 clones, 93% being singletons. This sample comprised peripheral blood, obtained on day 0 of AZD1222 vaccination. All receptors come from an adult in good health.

The CDR3, as DNA: TGTGCCAGTAGATCGGACCCCGGGACGAAAGAGCAGTACTTC. This codes for CASRSDPGTKEQYF. V is TRBV19 and J is TRBJ2-7; D may be TRBD1 or TRBD2 (5 bases each). Trimming removed 6 bases at V and 7 bases at J, with 19 bases between. Germline-derived CDR1 and CDR2 are LNHDA and SQIVND (reference sequence). This CDR3 is built from 14 residues.

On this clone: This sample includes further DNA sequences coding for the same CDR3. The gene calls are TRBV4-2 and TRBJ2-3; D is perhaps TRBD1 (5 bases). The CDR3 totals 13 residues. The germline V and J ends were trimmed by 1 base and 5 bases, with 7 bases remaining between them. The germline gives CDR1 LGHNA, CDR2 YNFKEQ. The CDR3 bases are TGTGCCAGCAGCCAAGGTCAGGGAGATACGCAGTATTTT. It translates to CASSQGQGDTQYF.

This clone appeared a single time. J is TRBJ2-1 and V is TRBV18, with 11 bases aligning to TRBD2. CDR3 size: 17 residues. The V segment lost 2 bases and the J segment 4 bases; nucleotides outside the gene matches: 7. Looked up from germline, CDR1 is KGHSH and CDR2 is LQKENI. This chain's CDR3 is CASSPYSTSGSYNEQFF. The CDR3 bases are TGTGCCAGCTCACCATACTCCACTAGCGGGAGTTACAATGAGCAGTTCTTC.

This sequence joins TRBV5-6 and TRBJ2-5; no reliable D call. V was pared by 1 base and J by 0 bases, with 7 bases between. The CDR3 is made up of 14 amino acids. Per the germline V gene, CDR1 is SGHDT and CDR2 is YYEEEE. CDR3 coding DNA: TGTGCCAGCAGCTTGTTTTCCGACCAAGAGACCCAGTACTTC. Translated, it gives CASSLFSDQETQYF.

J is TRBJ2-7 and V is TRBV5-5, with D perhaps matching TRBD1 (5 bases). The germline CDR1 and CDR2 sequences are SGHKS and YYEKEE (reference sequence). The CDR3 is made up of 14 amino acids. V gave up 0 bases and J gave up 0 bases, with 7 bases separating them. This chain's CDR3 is CASSLAQGSYEQYF. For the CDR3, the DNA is TGTGCCAGCAGCTTGGCCCAGGGCTCCTACGAGCAGTACTTC.

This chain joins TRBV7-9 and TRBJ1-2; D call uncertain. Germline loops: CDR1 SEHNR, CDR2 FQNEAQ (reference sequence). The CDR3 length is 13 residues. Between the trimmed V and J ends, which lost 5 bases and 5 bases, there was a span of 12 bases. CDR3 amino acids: CASSVEPVYGYTF. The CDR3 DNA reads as TGTGCCAGCAGCGTGGAACCTGTTTATGGCTACACCTTC. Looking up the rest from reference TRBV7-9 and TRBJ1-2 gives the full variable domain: DTGVSQNPRHKITKRGQNVTFRCDPISEHNRLYWYRQTLGQGPEFLTYFQNEAQLEKSRLLSDRFSAERPKGSFSTLEIQRTEQGDSAMYLCASSVEPVYGYTFGSGTRLTVV.

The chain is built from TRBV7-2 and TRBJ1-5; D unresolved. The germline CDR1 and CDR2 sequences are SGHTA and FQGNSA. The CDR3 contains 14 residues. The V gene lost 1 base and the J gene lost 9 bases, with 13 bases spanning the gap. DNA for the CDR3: TGTGCCAGCAGCTTAGGAGGCGCCATTAGGCCCCAGCATTTT. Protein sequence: CASSLGGAIRPQHF.

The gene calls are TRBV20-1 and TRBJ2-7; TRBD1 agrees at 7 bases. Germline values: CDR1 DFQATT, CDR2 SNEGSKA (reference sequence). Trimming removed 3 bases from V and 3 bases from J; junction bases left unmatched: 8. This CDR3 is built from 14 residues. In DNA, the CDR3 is TGCAGTGCTAGTCCCGGGACAGTAGGCTACGAGCAGTACTTC. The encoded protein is CSASPGTVGYEQYF.

The CDR3 DNA follows: TGCGCCAGCAGCTTCAACGACCCAGCCAATGAGCAGTTCTTC. Its translation: CASSFNDPANEQFF. V and J are TRBV5-1 and TRBJ2-1; D gene unclear. From germline, CDR1 is SGHRS and CDR2 YFSETQ. The CDR3 loop spans 14 amino acids. V was cut by 2 bases and J by 6 bases, with 12 bases left in between.

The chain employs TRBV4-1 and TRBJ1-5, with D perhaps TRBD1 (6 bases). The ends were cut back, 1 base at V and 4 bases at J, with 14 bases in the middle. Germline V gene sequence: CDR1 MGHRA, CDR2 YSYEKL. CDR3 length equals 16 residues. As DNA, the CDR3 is TGCGCCAGCAGCCAAGTTGGCAGGGGCCGTAATCAGCCCCAGCATTTT. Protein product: CASSQVGRGRNQPQHF.

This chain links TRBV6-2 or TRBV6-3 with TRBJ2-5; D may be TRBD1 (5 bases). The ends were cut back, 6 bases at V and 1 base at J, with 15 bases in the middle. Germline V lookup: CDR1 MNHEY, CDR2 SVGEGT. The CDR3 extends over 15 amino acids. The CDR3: CASSRQSMTQETQYF. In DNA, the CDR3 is TGTGCCAGCAGCCGACAGAGCATGACCCAAGAGACCCAGTACTTC.

CDR3 sequence reads: CAWSGGTGMTSGNYEQYF. CDR3 in DNA: TGTGCCTGGAGCGGAGGGACAGGGATGACTAGCGGGAACTACGAGCAGTACTTC. J is TRBJ2-7 and V is TRBV30, with 11 bases that match TRBD2. CDR1 and CDR2 (germline): GTSNPN, SVGIG (reference sequence). The CDR3 runs 18 residues. V was clipped by 3 bases and J by 3 bases; unmatched bases: 16.

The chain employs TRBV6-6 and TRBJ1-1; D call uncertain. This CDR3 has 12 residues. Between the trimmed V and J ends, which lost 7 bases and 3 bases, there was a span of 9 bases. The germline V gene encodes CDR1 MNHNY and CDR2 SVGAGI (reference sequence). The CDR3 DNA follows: TGTGCCAGCAAAGGGTCCTACACTGAAGCTTTCTTT. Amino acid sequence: CASKGSYTEAFF.

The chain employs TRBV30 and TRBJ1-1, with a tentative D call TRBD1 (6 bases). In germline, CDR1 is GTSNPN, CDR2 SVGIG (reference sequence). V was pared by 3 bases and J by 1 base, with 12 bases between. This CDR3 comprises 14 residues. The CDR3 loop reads CAWSSGTRNTEAFF. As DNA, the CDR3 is TGTGCCTGGAGCTCCGGGACAAGGAACACTGAAGCTTTCTTT.

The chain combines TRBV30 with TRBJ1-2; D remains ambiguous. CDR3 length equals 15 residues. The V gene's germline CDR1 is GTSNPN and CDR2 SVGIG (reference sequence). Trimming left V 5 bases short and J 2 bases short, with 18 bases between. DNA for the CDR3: TGTGCCTGGGGGCGGATCTTTCGGGAAAACTATGGCTACACCTTC. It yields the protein CAWGRIFRENYGYTF.

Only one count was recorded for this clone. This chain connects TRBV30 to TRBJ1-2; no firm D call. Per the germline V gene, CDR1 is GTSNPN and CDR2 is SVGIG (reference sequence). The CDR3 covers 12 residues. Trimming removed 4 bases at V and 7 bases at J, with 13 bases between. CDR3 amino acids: CAWMVGGGGYTF. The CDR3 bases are TGTGCCTGGATGGTGGGTGGAGGTGGCTACACCTTC.

CDR3 protein: CASSWTSGSNEQFF. The CDR3 bases are TGTGCCAGCAGCTGGACTAGCGGGAGTAATGAGCAGTTCTTC. The rearrangement links TRBV7-3 to TRBJ2-1; 13 nucleotides agree with TRBD2. The germline gives CDR1 SGHTA, CDR2 FQGTGA. This CDR3 is 14 amino acids long. Trimming at V came to 4 bases and at J to 7 bases, leaving 1 base not matched to a gene.

The CDR3 reads CASSLGTQGDTQYF. The CDR3 DNA follows: TGCGCCAGCAGCTTGGGGACCCAAGGGGATACGCAGTATTTT. The chain recombines TRBV5-1 with TRBJ2-3; D gene ambiguous. Trimming pared 0 bases from V and 6 bases from J, leaving 11 bases between. Germline CDR1 SGHRS, CDR2 YFSETQ. The CDR3 is made up of 14 amino acids.